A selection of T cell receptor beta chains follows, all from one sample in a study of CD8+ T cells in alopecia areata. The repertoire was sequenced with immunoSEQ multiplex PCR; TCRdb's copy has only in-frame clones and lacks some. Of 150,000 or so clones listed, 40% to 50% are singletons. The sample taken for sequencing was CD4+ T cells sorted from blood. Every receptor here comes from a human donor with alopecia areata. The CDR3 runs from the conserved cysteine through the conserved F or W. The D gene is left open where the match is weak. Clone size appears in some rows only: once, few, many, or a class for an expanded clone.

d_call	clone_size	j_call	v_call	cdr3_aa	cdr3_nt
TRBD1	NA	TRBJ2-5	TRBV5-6	CASSRGQGAETQYF	TGTGCCAGCAGCCGGGGACAGGGTGCTGAGACCCAGTACTTC
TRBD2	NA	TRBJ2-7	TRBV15	CATSRDFLAPGPLAGVREQYF	TGTGCCACCAGCAGAGATTTTCTTGCCCCGGGCCCGCTAGCGGGAGTGCGCGAGCAGTACTTC
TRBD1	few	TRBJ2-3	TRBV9	CASSVGPGGSTDTQYF	TGTGCCAGCAGCGTCGGACCAGGGGGTAGCACAGATACGCAGTATTTT
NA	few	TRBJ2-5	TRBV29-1	CSVDSEGWRGTQYF	TGCAGCGTTGATTCGGAAGGGTGGAGGGGGACCCAGTACTTC
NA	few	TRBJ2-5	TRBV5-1	CASSFSGQSGQETQYF	TGCGCCAGCAGCTTTTCCGGCCAATCTGGCCAAGAGACCCAGTACTTC
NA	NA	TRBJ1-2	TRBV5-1	CASSAWTVYGYTF	TGCGCCAGCAGCGCATGGACAGTCTATGGCTACACCTTC
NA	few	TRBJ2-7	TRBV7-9	CASSLDEQYF	TGTGCCAGCAGCTTGGACGAGCAGTACTTC
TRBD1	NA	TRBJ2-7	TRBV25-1	CASSEWDRGSYEQYF	TGTGCCAGCAGTGAATGGGACAGGGGCTCCTACGAGCAGTACTTC
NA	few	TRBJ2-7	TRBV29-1	CSGGERSYEQYF	TGCAGCGGCGGTGAGAGGAGCTACGAGCAGTACTTC
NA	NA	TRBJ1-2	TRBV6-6	CASMGVVRAANYGYTF	TGTGCCAGCATGGGCGTGGTTCGGGCCGCTAACTATGGCTACACCTTC
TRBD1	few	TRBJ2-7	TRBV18	CASSPRTGDEQYF	TGTGCCAGCTCACCAAGGACAGGCGACGAGCAGTACTTC
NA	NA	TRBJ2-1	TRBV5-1	CASSLAGTAYNEQFF	TGCGCCAGCAGCTTGGCCGGGACTGCCTACAATGAGCAGTTCTTC
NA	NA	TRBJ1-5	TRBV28	CASLGGGHRNQPQHF	TGTGCCAGCTTAGGAGGGGGGCACCGCAATCAGCCCCAGCATTTT
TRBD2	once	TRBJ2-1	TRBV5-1	CATSGSGSHNEQFF	TGCGCCACCTCGGGGAGCGGGAGCCACAATGAGCAGTTCTTC
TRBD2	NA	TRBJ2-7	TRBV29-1	CSVVGRVHEQYF	TGCAGCGTTGTTGGGAGGGTCCACGAGCAGTACTTC
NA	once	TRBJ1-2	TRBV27	CASRRSGSIYGYTF	TGTGCCAGCCGACGGTCAGGGAGCATCTATGGCTACACCTTC
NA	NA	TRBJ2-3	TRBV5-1	CASSWTVDTQYF	TGCGCCAGCAGCTGGACTGTAGATACGCAGTATTTT
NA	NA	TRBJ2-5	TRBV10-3	CAISLRDRGPSSTSGGQETQYF	TGTGCCATCAGCCTCCGGGACAGGGGACCCTCCTCTACTAGCGGGGGACAAGAGACCCAGTACTTC
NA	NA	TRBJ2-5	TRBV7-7	CASSPGSTETQYF	TGTGCTAGCAGCCCGGGGAGTACAGAGACCCAGTACTTC
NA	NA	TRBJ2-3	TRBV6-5	CATTVMSSTDTQYF	TGTGCCACCACAGTGATGTCTAGCACAGATACGCAGTATTTT
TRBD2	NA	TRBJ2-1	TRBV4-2	CASSQEPGLAATGEQFF	TGTGCCAGCAGCCAAGAGCCGGGACTAGCGGCGACCGGCGAGCAGTTCTTC
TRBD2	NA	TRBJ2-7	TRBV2	CASSGRADEQYF	TGTGCCAGCAGCGGGAGGGCCGACGAGCAGTACTTC
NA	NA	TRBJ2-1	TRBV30	CAWSVLNEQFF	TGTGCCTGGAGTGTGTTGAATGAGCAGTTCTTC
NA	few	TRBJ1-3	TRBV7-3	CASSLLGSDTIYF	TGTGCCAGCAGCTTACTGGGTTCAGACACCATATATTTT
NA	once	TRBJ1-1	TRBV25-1	CASGLMSGVDTEAFF	TGTGCCAGCGGGCTTATGAGCGGGGTAGACACTGAAGCTTTCTTT